This T cell receptor (beta chain) was sequenced during a study of vaccination and CD4 T cells after COVID-19 (dated by TCRdb to between 2021 and 2023). Study-level background: Every convalescent patient had a positive nasal swab PCR test for SARS-CoV-2, with mild disease in nine patients and severe disease in one. The convalescent cohort comprised six males and four females, including two Hispanic individuals, seven Caucasians, two Asians and one multiracial person. Each participant got two doses of either the Pfizer-BioNTech BNT162b2 vaccine (n=8) or the Moderna mRNA-1273 vaccine (n=2). Post-COVID blood samples were collected from convalescent patients a median of approximately 93 days after diagnosis, with a range of about 35 to 161 days. The time from the second vaccine dose to post-vaccine blood sampling had a median of roughly 79 days and ranged from roughly 12 to 241 days. Culture stimuli were overlapping spike peptide pools from SARS-CoV-2 and from the common cold coronaviruses HCoV-NL63, HCoV-OC43 and HCoV-229E. Control cultures used a CEFX viral epitope pool as positive control, an HIV-1 Nef peptide pool as negative control, or no peptide. The spike-specific CD4+ TCR repertoire was compared before and after mRNA vaccination in fewer than eleven COVID-19 convalescent patients and a few infection-naive healthy vaccine recipients.

In light of the paper, this sample's treatment or condition label describes: 10-day PBMC culture with coronavirus spike peptide pools or control peptides (ViraFEST assay). The ViraFEST assay was used in the study, in which antigen-specific T cells were expanded with peptide pools and expanded clonotypes were subsequently identified by TCR sequencing. The convalescent patients' positive SARS-CoV-2 PCR tests fell between March and December 2020, which was before the Alpha, Beta and Delta variants emerged in the United States. Each well held around 2 million PBMCs cultured in IMDM containing about 5% human AB serum and approximately 9.1 IU/ml IL-2, with 7.5 to 10 ug/ml peptide pools added. Half of the culture medium was replaced with fresh IL-2-containing medium on days 3 and 7. After approximately 11 days of culture, CD4+ T cells were isolated by negative selection with the EasySep CD4+ T cell isolation kit. PBMCs were separated from whole blood using Ficoll-Paque Plus gradient centrifugation and then either used fresh or cryopreserved at -140C. Culture conditions were generally each tested in triplicate wells.

On this clonotype itself: Its target antigen remains unknown. The sample holds no much larger clone one base away, and base qualities are not on file.

The investigation overall reported the following: Relatively few convalescent patients were included in the study, and early timepoints after natural infection were not analyzed. In convalescent patients, nearly all vaccine-specific clones (304 of 307) were found to be mono-reactive for SARS-CoV-2 spike rather than cross-reactive with common cold coronaviruses. Among convalescent patients, a median about 90% of the SARS-CoV-2-reactive clones seen after vaccination appeared only after vaccination, which suggests priming specific to the vaccine. The median count of SARS-CoV-2-reactive clonotypes went up from approximately 22 after infection to approximately 40 after vaccination, although the change was not significant.

CDR1 and CDR2 are drawn from the germline V gene: MNHEY, SVGEGT. V and J are truncated by 1 base and 0 bases respectively, leaving an intervening sequence of 10 bases. Its CDR3 holds 16 amino acids, cysteine through phenylalanine. CDR3 DNA is the only sequence kept; it has 48 bases, read in frame from the first base. Receptors were amplified or captured by PCR. TCR sequencing of DNA from cultured CD4+ T cells used the Oncomine TCR Beta short-read assay at the Johns Hopkins FTIC core. The QIAamp micro DNA kit was used to extract genomic DNA from the cultured CD4+ T cells. Oncomine TCR Beta libraries from cultured CD4+ T cells were pooled using unique dual indexes and sequenced on an Illumina iSeq 100. In the authors' own workflow: Non-productive sequences were removed, and CDR3s not starting with C, not ending with F or W, or shorter than 7 amino acids were discarded. Antigen-specific clonotypes were identified with the MANAFEST web application by comparing peptide-stimulated wells with reference and other culture wells. To be called positive, a clone needed an FDR below 0.05, an odds ratio above 5, and a productive frequency above 0.1% in at least two of three replicate wells. Clonotypes that were significantly expanded in both SARS-CoV-2 spike wells and at least one common cold coronavirus spike condition were defined as cross-reactive. Levenshtein distances (stringdist) and unrooted phylogenetic trees (ape) in R version 3.6.1 were used to assess CDR3 homology. TCRdb handled the public reads itself, with Q25 trimming in fastp and clone calling in MiXCR, and kept productive beta chains. Duplicate CDR3 protein sequences are folded into a single record with the most common DNA and genes. The V and J calls shown here were made by TCRdb, not taken from the authors' results. Here the sample has 13,000 to 15,000 distinct CDR3 sequences; about 30% occur a single time. The ten largest make up 22% of the sample.

The sequence derives from a human donor with COVID-19. The V gene is TRBV6-2 or TRBV6-3 and the J gene is TRBJ2-1; the D gene identity is not certain. Sequenced material: cultured CD4+ T cells from blood. The sequence in DNA is TGTGCCAGCAGTTACTATCCAGGAATCTCCTACAATGAGCAGTTCTTC. It codes for CASSYYPGISYNEQFF.